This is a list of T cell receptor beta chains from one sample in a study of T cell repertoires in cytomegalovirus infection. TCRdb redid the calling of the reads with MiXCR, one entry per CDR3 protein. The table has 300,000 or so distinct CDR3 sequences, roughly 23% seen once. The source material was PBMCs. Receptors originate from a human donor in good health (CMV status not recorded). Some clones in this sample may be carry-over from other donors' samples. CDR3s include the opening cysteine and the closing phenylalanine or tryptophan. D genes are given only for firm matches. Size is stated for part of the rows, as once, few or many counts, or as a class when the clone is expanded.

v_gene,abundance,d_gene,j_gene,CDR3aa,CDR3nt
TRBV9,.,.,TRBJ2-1,CASSDRDGSYNEQFF,TGTGCCAGCAGCGACCGGGACGGTTCCTACAATGAGCAGTTCTTC
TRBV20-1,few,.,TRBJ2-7,CSARGQTYEQYF,TGCAGTGCTAGAGGGCAGACCTACGAGCAGTACTTC
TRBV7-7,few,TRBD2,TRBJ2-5,CASSPNPQGGETQYF,TGTGCTAGCAGCCCTAATCCCCAGGGAGGGGAGACCCAGTACTTC
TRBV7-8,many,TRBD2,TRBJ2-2,CASSLIAGITGELFF,TGTGCCAGCAGCCTTATAGCGGGGATAACCGGGGAGCTGTTTTTT
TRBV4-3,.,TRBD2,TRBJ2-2,CASSHSGEGIPGELFF,TGCGCCAGCAGCCACTCGGGGGAGGGAATCCCCGGGGAGCTGTTTTTT
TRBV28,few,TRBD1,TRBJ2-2,CASRPGQATGELFF,TGTGCCAGCAGGCCGGGACAGGCGACCGGGGAGCTGTTTTTT
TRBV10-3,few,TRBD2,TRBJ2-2,CAISETALADTGELFF,TGTGCCATCAGTGAAACGGCACTAGCGGACACCGGGGAGCTGTTTTTT
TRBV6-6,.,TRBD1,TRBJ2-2,CASSTRDRGRPGELFF,TGTGCCAGCAGTACCCGGGACAGGGGGCGTCCCGGGGAGCTGTTTTTT
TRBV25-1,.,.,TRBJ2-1,CASSFYAGAHNEQFF,TGTGCCAGCAGTTTTTATGCAGGGGCACACAATGAGCAGTTCTTC
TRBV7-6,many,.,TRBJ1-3,CASSTGTPSSGNTIYF,TGTGCCAGCAGCACCGGGACCCCGTCCTCTGGAAACACCATATATTTT
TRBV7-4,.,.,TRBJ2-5,CASSLISVQETQYF,TGTGCCAGCAGCTTAATAAGTGTCCAAGAGACCCAGTACTTC
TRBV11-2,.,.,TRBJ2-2,CASSLIAGELFF,TGTGCCAGCAGCTTAATAGCCGGGGAGCTGTTTTTT
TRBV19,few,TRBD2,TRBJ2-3,CASSMGIAGDYTQYF,TGTGCCAGTAGTATGGGAATAGCGGGAGATTATACGCAGTATTTT
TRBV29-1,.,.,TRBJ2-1,CSVVTGSVNEQFF,TGCAGCGTTGTTACAGGGTCGGTGAATGAGCAGTTCTTC
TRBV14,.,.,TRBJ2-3,CASSQDLPGVDTQYF,TGTGCCAGCAGCCAAGATTTGCCGGGGGTCGATACGCAGTATTTT
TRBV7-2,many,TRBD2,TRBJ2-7,CASSLDVPLAGLTVDEQYF,TGTGCCAGCAGCTTAGATGTCCCCCTAGCGGGCTTAACGGTCGACGAGCAGTACTTC
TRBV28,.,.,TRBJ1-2,CASSFQGTFRDF,TGTGCCAGCAGTTTCCAGGGGACATTCCGGGACTTC
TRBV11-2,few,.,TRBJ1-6,CASSTISPLHF,TGTGCCAGCAGTACCATTTCACCCCTCCACTTT
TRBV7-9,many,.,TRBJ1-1,CASSFIPGHNTEAFF,TGTGCCAGCAGCTTTATCCCAGGGCATAACACTGAAGCTTTCTTT
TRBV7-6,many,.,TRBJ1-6,CASSLSGAGKNSPLHF,TGTGCCAGCAGCTTAAGTGGTGCAGGGAAAAATTCACCCCTCCACTTT
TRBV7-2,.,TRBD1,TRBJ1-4,CASSPDRINEKLFF,TGTGCCAGCAGCCCGGACAGGATAAATGAAAAACTGTTTTTT
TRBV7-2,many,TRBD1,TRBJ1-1,CASSPRQGSTEAFF,TGTGCCAGCAGCCCACGACAGGGAAGCACTGAAGCTTTCTTT
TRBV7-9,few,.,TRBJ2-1,CASSPPVSAKYNEQFF,TGTGCCAGCAGCCCTCCTGTTAGCGCGAAGTACAATGAGCAGTTCTTC
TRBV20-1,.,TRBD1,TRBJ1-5,CSARDRTGSNQPQHF,TGCAGTGCTAGAGACCGGACAGGGAGCAATCAGCCCCAGCATTTT
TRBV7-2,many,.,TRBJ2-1,CASRAIGGQRNEQFF,TGTGCCAGCAGGGCTATAGGCGGGCAACGGAATGAGCAGTTCTTC
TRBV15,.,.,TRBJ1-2,CATSRDGQGYGYTF,TGTGCCACCAGCAGAGATGGGCAGGGGTATGGCTACACCTTC
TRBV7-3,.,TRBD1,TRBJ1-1,CASSPGPNQGVTTEAFF,TGTGCCAGCAGCCCGGGACCGAACCAGGGGGTGACCACTGAAGCTTTCTTT